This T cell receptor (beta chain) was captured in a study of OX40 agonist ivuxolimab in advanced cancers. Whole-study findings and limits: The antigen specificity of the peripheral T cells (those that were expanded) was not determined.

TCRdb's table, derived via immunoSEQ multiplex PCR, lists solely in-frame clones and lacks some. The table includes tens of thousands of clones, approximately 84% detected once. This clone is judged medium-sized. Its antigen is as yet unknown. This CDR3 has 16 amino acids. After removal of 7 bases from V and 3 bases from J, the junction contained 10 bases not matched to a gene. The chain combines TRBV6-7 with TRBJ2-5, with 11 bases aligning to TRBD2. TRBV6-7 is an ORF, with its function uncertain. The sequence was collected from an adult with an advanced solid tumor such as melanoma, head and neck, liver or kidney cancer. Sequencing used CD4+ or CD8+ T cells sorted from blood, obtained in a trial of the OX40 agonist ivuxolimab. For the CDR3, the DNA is TGTGCCAGCACCCCAATCTTACTAGCGGGGGAAGAGACCCAGTACTTC. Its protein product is CASTPILLAGEETQYF.